The T cell receptor (beta chain) described here comes from a study of regulatory T cells in long-lasting Graves disease. The CDR3 length is 11 residues. Trimming cost V 8 bases and J 9 bases, with 13 bases left between them. This clonotype was counted ten times or more. Its specificity is not known. Both iRepertoire HTBI primers and Arm-PCR of CDR3 regions were used to build the TCR beta libraries. TCRdb re-analysed the multiplex PCR reads in MiXCR, keeping a single row per CDR3 protein. The profile shows under 300,000 distinct CDR3 sequences, approximately 18% of them singletons. Time point defined: newly diagnosed GD, antithyroid drugs for less than 3 months. PBMC-derived RNA was used for the TCR library. Findings and caveats of the study: TRBV28, TRBJ1-2 and TRBJ2-5 emerged as the favored segments in persistent disease.

The same specimen was also included in a second study, on T cells in Graves' hyperthyroidism and ophthalmopathy. From that study: The diagnostic basis comprised clinical symptoms, serum thyroxine and TRAb, thyroid ultrasound and orbital computed tomography.

The source material was peripheral blood mononuclear cells (PBMCs), sampled at new diagnosis, from a patient treated with antithyroid drugs. The rearrangement uses TRBV12-3 or TRBV12-4 and TRBJ1-2, with D tentatively TRBD1 (6 bases). The sequence was obtained from a woman in her twenties or thirties with Graves disease. The CDR3 here is CASLLGGSYTF. The CDR3 DNA is TGTGCCAGCTTACTAGGGGGTAGCTACACCTTC.